Described below is a single T cell receptor beta chain sequence and its context. Patients in Seattle were enrolled during active infection, then followed longitudinally. The sample comes from a study of blood T cell repertoires in COVID-19. Study-wide background: PBMCs, B-cell-depleted T cells, or T cells were the source of the cDNA or gDNA that made up the material.

In the study's own analysis: Using reference gene primer amplification, nucleated cell counts were estimated. Produced via immunoSEQ multiplex PCR; TCRdb's table is partial and in-frame only. D and trimming come from the DNA, and the V and J calls and clone size come from that table. Among about 210,000 clones listed, approximately 84% were seen once. Germline trimming cut 3 bases from V and 6 bases from J; bases unmatched to any gene: 4. CDR3 length: 13 residues. Germline V gene sequence: CDR1 LGHDT, CDR2 YNNKEL (reference sequence). The TCR sequence derives from a woman over 75 with COVID-19, enrolled during active disease. Sequences were obtained from peripheral blood. The J gene is TRBJ2-7, the V gene TRBV3-1 (or the pseudogene TRBV3-2); 8 bases fit TRBD1. CDR3 sequence: CASSHGQGREQYF. The CDR3 bases are TGTGCCAGCAGCCACGGACAGGGACGCGAGCAGTACTTC.